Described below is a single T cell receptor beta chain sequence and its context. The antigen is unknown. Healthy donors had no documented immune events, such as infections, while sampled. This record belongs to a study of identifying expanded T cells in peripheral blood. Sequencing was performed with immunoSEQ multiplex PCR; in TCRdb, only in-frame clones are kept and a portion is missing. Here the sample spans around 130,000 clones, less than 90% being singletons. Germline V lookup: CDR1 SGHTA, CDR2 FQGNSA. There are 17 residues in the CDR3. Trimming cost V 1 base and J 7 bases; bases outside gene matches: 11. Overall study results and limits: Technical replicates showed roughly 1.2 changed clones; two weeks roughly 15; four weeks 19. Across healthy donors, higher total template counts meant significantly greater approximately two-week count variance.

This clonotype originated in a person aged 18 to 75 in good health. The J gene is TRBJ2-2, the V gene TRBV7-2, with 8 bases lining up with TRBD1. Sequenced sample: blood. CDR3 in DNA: TGTGCCAGCAGCTTAGGGAGTCAGGGGGCGCGAAGCGGGGAGCTGTTTTTT. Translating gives CASSLGSQGARSGELFF.